A single sample gave rise to the 9 T cell receptor beta chains below, sequenced in a study of shared clonotypes between healthy human individuals. Libraries were prepared by immunoSEQ multiplex PCR; TCRdb keeps only in-frame clonotypes and omits some of them. This sample yields about 2.4 million clones, of which under 95% are seen a single time; 0.36% belongs to the top ten. Sequencing used naive CD4+ T cells from PBMCs. The subset is: CD45RA+ positively selected. The receptors shown here come from a man in his late teens or twenties in good health. Some clones in this sample may be carry-over from other donors' samples.

This clone was picked up one time. The V gene is TRBV25-1, the J gene TRBJ2-2; 9 bases are shared with TRBD1. The CDR3 runs 16 residues. Trimming removed 8 bases from V and 4 bases from J; junction bases left unmatched: 11. Germline lookup yields CDR1 MGHDK and CDR2 SYGVNS. The CDR3 region has the DNA TGTGCCAGCGGTCAAGCGACGACAGGGGGCACCGGGGAGCTGTTTTTT. Translated: CASGQATTGGTGELFF. Full variable domain (missing parts from reference TRBV25-1 and TRBJ2-2): EADIYQTPRYLVIGTGKKITLECSQTMGHDKMYWYQQDPGMELHLIHYSYGVNSTEKGDLSSESTVSRIRTEHFPLTLESARPSHTSQYLCASGQATTGGTGELFFGEGSRLTVL.

The chain is built from TRBV6-6 and TRBJ2-3; D tentatively reads TRBD1 or TRBD2 (6 bases each). This CDR3 has 14 amino acids. The V and J ends lost 10 bases and 4 bases respectively, with 18 bases between them. The germline CDR1 and CDR2 sequences are MNHNY and SVGAGI (reference sequence). The DNA of the CDR3 is TGTGCCACCTCTAGGGGGGTAGTGGCAGATACGCAGTATTTT. As protein: CATSRGVVADTQYF.

The rearrangement links TRBV18 to TRBJ1-2; D may be TRBD1 (5 bases). The V end lost 4 bases, the J end lost 5 bases, and 17 bases lay between the germline ends. Germline assignment: CDR1 KGHSH and CDR2 LQKENI. The CDR3 has 15 residues. CDR3 nucleotide sequence: TGTGCCAGCTCACTTTCCGGACACGGGGATTATGGCTACACCTTC. It specifies CASSLSGHGDYGYTF. Supplemented by reference TRBV18 and TRBJ1-2, the full variable domain reads NAGVMQNPRHLVRRRGQEARLRCSPMKGHSHVYWYRQLPEEGLKFMVYLQKENIIDESGMPKERFSAEFPKEGPSILRIQQVVRGDSAAYFCASSLSGHGDYGYTFGSGTRLTVV.

The chain links TRBV28 to TRBJ2-7, with a weak D call TRBD2 (5 bases). CDR3 size: 15 residues. Germline CDR1 is MDHEN and CDR2 is SYDVKM. Deletions cut 5 bases from V and 5 bases from J, with 19 bases between. The CDR3 loop is CASSLQSGSRHEQYF. The CDR3 nucleotides are TGTGCCAGCAGTCTCCAATCGGGGTCTCGGCACGAGCAGTACTTC. Complete variable domain (other parts from reference TRBV28 and TRBJ2-7): DVKVTQSSRYLVKRTGEKVFLECVQDMDHENMFWYRQDPGLGLRLIYFSYDVKMKEKGDIPEGYSVSREKKERFSLILESASTNQTSMYLCASSLQSGSRHEQYFGPGTRLTVT.

This chain links TRBV5-6 with TRBJ1-2; D uncertain. V was cut by 0 bases and J by 5 bases, with 5 bases left in between. The CDR3 is 12 residues long. Per germline, CDR1 SGHDT and CDR2 YYEEEE. For the CDR3, the DNA is TGTGCCAGCAGCTTGGTTGAATATGGCTACACCTTC. Its translation is CASSLVEYGYTF.

The chain employs TRBV7-8 and TRBJ2-2; the match to TRBD2 covers 10 bases. V lost 2 bases to trimming and J lost 9 bases; unmatched junction nucleotides: 6. The CDR3 sequence is 15 residues long. The germline V gene encodes CDR1 SGHVS and CDR2 FQNEAQ. Here the CDR3 reads CASSLSLAGVRELFF. In nucleotides, the CDR3 is TGTGCCAGCAGCTTATCCCTAGCGGGAGTGCGGGAGCTGTTTTTT.

This clone was seen a single time. The V gene is TRBV5-4, the J gene TRBJ2-5; 10 bases line up with TRBD2. Germline loops: CDR1 SGHNT, CDR2 YYREEE (reference sequence). This CDR3 is built from 13 residues. With 4 bases clipped from V and 6 bases from J, the junction kept 3 bases outside the gene matches. The DNA for the CDR3 is TGTGCCAGCAGCCCTAGCGGGAGACAGACCCAGTACTTC. It codes for CASSPSGRQTQYF.

Only one count was recorded for this clone. This sequence joins TRBV6-5 and TRBJ2-7; D gene unclear. Germline CDR1 MNHEY, CDR2 SVGAGI. The V end was cut by 5 bases, the J end by 1 base, with 12 bases between. This CDR3 has 14 amino acids. The chain's CDR3 is CASSLRQVSYEQYF. CDR3 coding DNA: TGTGCCAGCAGTCTGAGGCAGGTTTCCTACGAGCAGTACTTC.

CDR3 bases: TGTGCCAGTAGTATTGGTCCTCTCTATGGCTACACCTTC. Protein product: CASSIGPLYGYTF. This sequence joins TRBV19 and TRBJ1-2; D uncertain. With 3 bases removed from V and 4 bases from J, the gap between germline ends came to 9 bases. This CDR3 spans 13 amino acids. Germline CDR1 is LNHDA and CDR2 is SQIVND (reference sequence).